Listed below are T cell receptor beta chains from one sample, sequenced in a study of cytomegalovirus exposure and HLA in healthy donors. Generated by immunoSEQ multiplex PCR, the TCRdb table keeps only in-frame clones and is missing some. The data show some 49,000 clones, approximately 93% seen once. Source material: PBMCs. The origin of the receptors is a woman between 18 and 29 years old in good health and CMV-seropositive. CDR3s include the opening cysteine and the closing phenylalanine or tryptophan. The order of the fields is J gene, V gene, D gene, clone size, CDR3 protein, CDR3 DNA. D genes are given only for firm matches. Not all rows give a size; the values are once, few, many and, for expanded clones, a class.

j_call: TRBJ2-6
v_call: TRBV5-1
d_call: .
clone_size: .
cdr3_aa: CASSLEGSGANVLTF
cdr3_nt: TGCGCCAGCAGCTTGGAGGGGTCCGGGGCCAACGTCCTGACTTTC

j_call: TRBJ2-2
v_call: TRBV6-1
d_call: TRBD1
clone_size: once
cdr3_aa: CASSTLTGGSGELFF
cdr3_nt: TGTGCCAGCAGTACCCTGACAGGGGGATCCGGGGAGCTGTTTTTT

j_call: TRBJ1-1
v_call: TRBV12-2
d_call: .
clone_size: .
cdr3_aa: CASRLAEEDTEAFF
cdr3_nt: TGTGCAAGTCGCTTAGCGGAGGAGGACACTGAAGCTTTCTTT

j_call: TRBJ2-7
v_call: TRBV19
d_call: .
clone_size: .
cdr3_aa: CASSISLARGYEQYF
cdr3_nt: TGTGCCAGTAGTATATCGCTTGCTAGAGGTTACGAGCAGTACTTC

j_call: TRBJ1-1
v_call: TRBV2
d_call: .
clone_size: .
cdr3_aa: CASSGRGNTEAFF
cdr3_nt: TGTGCCAGCAGTGGCAGGGGAAACACTGAAGCTTTCTTT

j_call: TRBJ1-6
v_call: TRBV5-1
d_call: TRBD1
clone_size: .
cdr3_aa: CASSLADRGTSPLHF
cdr3_nt: TGCGCCAGCAGCTTGGCGGACAGGGGAACTTCACCCCTCCACTTT

j_call: TRBJ2-7
v_call: TRBV5-1
d_call: .
clone_size: .
cdr3_aa: CASSRDTYEQYF
cdr3_nt: TGCGCCAGCAGCCGGGACACCTACGAGCAGTACTTC

j_call: TRBJ1-1
v_call: TRBV5-4
d_call: .
clone_size: .
cdr3_aa: CASSFQTGPRYFF
cdr3_nt: TGTGCCAGCAGCTTTCAGACAGGCCCAAGATACTTCTTT

j_call: TRBJ1-4
v_call: TRBV7-2
d_call: TRBD1
clone_size: .
cdr3_aa: CASRKGTGGIGKLFF
cdr3_nt: TGTGCCAGCAGGAAGGGGACAGGTGGGATCGGAAAACTGTTTTTT

j_call: TRBJ1-6
v_call: TRBV30
d_call: .
clone_size: .
cdr3_aa: CAWKSRGNSPLHF
cdr3_nt: TGTGCCTGGAAGTCCCGCGGGAATTCACCCCTCCACTTT

j_call: TRBJ2-1
v_call: TRBV5-1
d_call: .
clone_size: .
cdr3_aa: CASSFSTDLTNGNEQFF
cdr3_nt: TGCGCCAGCAGCTTTTCTACGGACTTAACAAACGGGAATGAGCAGTTCTTC